Sequencing of this T cell receptor (beta chain) was carried out in a study of shared clonotypes between healthy human individuals. Overall study results and limits: The sampled material consisted only of blood, and tissue repertoires are likely to differ.

TCRdb's table, derived via immunoSEQ multiplex PCR, lists solely in-frame clones and lacks some. The profile shows more than 2 million clones, 90% to 96% of them singletons. In the case of this clone: The antigen is unknown.

Germline V lookup: CDR1 LNHDA, CDR2 SQIVND (reference sequence). Trimming left V 4 bases short and J 6 bases short, with 6 bases between. This CDR3 comprises 12 residues. Splitting the CD4+ cells yielded a CD45RA+ naive subset and a CD45RA-negative memory subset. This chain connects TRBV19 to TRBJ2-2; the D is unclear. This TCR derives from a man aged 18 to 30 in good health. Sequenced material: naive CD4+ T cells sorted from blood. Regarding subset: CD45RA+ positively selected. Here the CDR3 DNA reads TGTGCCAGTAGTAGAAACGCCGGGGAGCTGTTTTTT. It specifies CASSRNAGELFF.